This T cell receptor beta chain was obtained from a study of blood T cell repertoires in COVID-19. Looking at the study overall: Samples representing acute and convalescent COVID-19 were sourced from the United States, Italy and Spain. The cDNA or gDNA used as material had been derived from T cells, B-cell-depleted T cells, or PBMCs.

With V trimmed by 5 bases and J by 12 bases, 6 bases remained unmatched. The CDR3 has 13 amino acids. Per the germline V gene, CDR1 is KGHDR and CDR2 is SFDVKD. Study processing details: It was from reference gene primer amplification that nucleated cell counts were estimated. Measured with immunoSEQ multiplex PCR; TCRdb has only the in-frame clones, and not every one. V and J calls and clone size are copied from that table; D and trimming were computed from the DNA. The table lists more than 75,000 clones, 75% to 90% of them singletons, with 15% to 20% in the top ten. The clonotype originates from a woman aged 80 or over with active or convalescent COVID-19. The sample comprised peripheral blood. The rearrangement uses TRBV24-1 and TRBJ2-2, with 9 bases aligning to TRBD2. CDR3 DNA sequence: TGTGCCACCAGTGTTAGCGGGAGTATGCAGCTGTTTTTT. It is translated as CATSVSGSMQLFF.